The source of this T cell receptor beta chain is a study of T cells after yellow fever vaccination. This clonotype was observed a handful of times. Its antigen is undetermined. Study observations and caveats: Abundant bulk-population clonotypes could contaminate the FACS-sorted repertoires.

The CDR3 spans 15 residues. The germline gives CDR1 MGHDK, CDR2 SYGVNS. The junction had 7 bases not matched to a gene; V was cut back by 6 bases and J by 6 bases. Universal primer sites and UMIs were introduced during 5'RACE template-switching synthesis of TCR cDNA. TCRdb called the 5' RACE reads again in MiXCR, with one record for every CDR3 protein. The repertoire holds 450,000 to 650,000 distinct CDR3 sequences, with 21% as singletons. The sample in question was PBMCs, obtained 20 to 25 days after the first yellow fever vaccination. The source is a man aged 18 to 29 who received the YFV17D yellow fever vaccine. The genes are TRBV25-1 and TRBJ2-1, with 11 bases identical to TRBD1. The CDR3 sequence: CASSSGTGGINEQFF. In DNA form, the CDR3 reads TGTGCCAGCAGCTCCGGGACAGGGGGTATCAATGAGCAGTTCTTC. The variable domain in full, with the rest retrieved from reference TRBV25-1 and TRBJ2-1, is EADIYQTPRYLVIGTGKKITLECSQTMGHDKMYWYQQDPGMELHLIHYSYGVNSTEKGDLSSESTVSRIRTEHFPLTLESARPSHTSQYLCASSSGTGGINEQFFGPGTRLTVL.